This TCR beta chain emerged from a study of regulatory T cells in long-lasting Graves disease. iRepertoire HTBI primers and Arm-PCR of CDR3 regions built TCR beta libraries. MiXCR was run by TCRdb on the multiplex PCR reads, yielding one entry per CDR3 protein. The sample includes around 430,000 distinct CDR3 sequences, approximately 23% of them seen just once. With 2 bases removed from V and 5 bases from J, the gap between germline ends came to 13 bases. CDR1 is SGHNT, CDR2 YYREEE, per germline (reference sequence). The CDR3 covers 14 residues. This clonotype was seen many times. As to time point: persistent/refractory GD, antithyroid drugs over 5 years with positive TRAb. The authors made the TCR library using RNA they extracted from PBMCs.

Here the sequenced sample was peripheral blood mononuclear cells (PBMCs), taken when the disease was refractory, from a patient treated with antithyroid drugs. This clonotype originated in a female donor with Graves disease. The chain uses TRBV5-4 and TRBJ1-1, with D tentatively TRBD1 (5 bases). CDR3 coding DNA: TGTGCCAGCAGCTTCGGGGGGATTAGGACTGAAGCTTTCTTT. Translation: CASSFGGIRTEAFF. The full variable domain, rest sourced from reference TRBV5-4 and TRBJ1-1, is ETGVTQSPTHLIKTRGQQVTLRCSSQSGHNTVSWYQQALGQGPQFIFQYYREEENGRGNFPPRFSGLQFPNYSSELNVNALELDDSALYLCASSFGGIRTEAFFGQGTRLTVV.